The 9 T cell receptor beta chains below all came from one sample that was sequenced in a study of blood T cell repertoires in COVID-19. Here immunoSEQ multiplex PCR was the method, and the copy in TCRdb shows in-frame clones only, minus some. The top ten clones hold 1% to 1.2% of a sample with around 150,000 clones, approximately 84% of them seen once. Input material: peripheral blood. The source is a middle-aged man with acute or convalescent COVID-19.

The CDR3 sequence: CASKSSYNSPLHF. DNA for the CDR3: TGTGCCAGCAAGAGCTCCTATAATTCACCCCTCCACTTT. The V call is TRBV6-5, the J call TRBJ1-6; D gene uncertain. The CDR3 is made up of 13 amino acids. Germline lookup yields CDR1 MNHEY and CDR2 SVGAGI. V dropped 7 bases and J dropped 0 bases, with 4 bases sitting between them.

The table lists this clone with a few counts. This rearrangement joins TRBV6-1 to TRBJ2-3; 9 bases are a match to TRBD2. V was pared by 1 base and J by 4 bases, with 12 bases of the junction left unmatched. The CDR3 is 18 residues long. Germline CDR1 is MNHNS and CDR2 is SASEGT. CDR3 sequence reads: CASSEGLAAFWDADTQYF. In DNA, the CDR3 is TGTGCCAGCAGTGAAGGACTAGCGGCCTTCTGGGACGCAGATACGCAGTATTTT.

With regard to this clone: Distinct nucleotide sequences in the sample also encode this CDR3. This chain uses TRBV7-2 with TRBJ2-3; a possible D gene is TRBD2 (7 bases). This CDR3 has 15 amino acids. V was clipped by 5 bases and J by 5 bases, with 17 bases between them. The V gene's germline CDR1 is SGHTA and CDR2 FQGNSA. The CDR3: CASSLSAGAGDTQYF. The CDR3 DNA sequence: TGTGCCAGCAGCCTCTCGGCGGGGGCCGGAGATACGCAGTATTTT.

The gene calls are TRBV18 and TRBJ1-3; D is ambiguous. Germline CDR1 KGHSH, CDR2 LQKENI. The ends were cut back, 2 bases at V and 5 bases at J, with 10 bases in the middle. The CDR3 loop spans 14 amino acids. The CDR3 DNA sequence: TGTGCCAGCTCACCAGGTCGCGGAAGAAACACCATATATTTT. As protein: CASSPGRGRNTIYF.

The rearrangement uses TRBV19 and TRBJ1-5; D possibly corresponds to TRBD1 (6 bases). V was cut by 8 bases and J by 6 bases, with 14 bases left in between. CDR1 and CDR2 from the germline V gene are LNHDA and SQIVND (reference sequence). The CDR3 contains 13 residues. Written as DNA, the CDR3 is TGTGCCAGTGCTCTCGACAGGTTTCAGCCCCAGCATTTT. Protein product: CASALDRFQPQHF.

V usage is TRBV19 and J usage is TRBJ1-5; D possibly corresponds to TRBD1 (6 bases). Germline V gene data show CDR1 as LNHDA and CDR2 as SQIVND (reference sequence). The CDR3 has 14 amino acids. V lost 6 bases and J 3 bases, leaving 12 bases between the germline ends. The CDR3 is CASSGQSLNQPQHF. The CDR3 nucleotides read TGTGCCAGTAGCGGACAGTCACTCAATCAGCCCCAGCATTTT.

V is TRBV6-5 and J is TRBJ1-3; no clear D gene. The CDR3 extends over 15 amino acids. Germline loops: CDR1 MNHEY, CDR2 SVGAGI. V dropped 6 bases and J dropped 3 bases, with 15 bases sitting between them. The chain's CDR3 is CASSSTPAGGNTIYF. The CDR3 region has the DNA TGTGCCAGCAGCTCGACTCCGGCTGGTGGAAACACCATATATTTT.

The V call is TRBV11-2, the J call TRBJ2-7; TRBD2 might be the D (5 bases). The germline V gene has CDR1 SGHAT and CDR2 FQNNGV. Between the trimmed V and J ends, which lost 3 bases and 4 bases, there was a span of 7 bases. The CDR3 sequence is 12 residues long. CDR3 region: CASSFSGYEQYF. CDR3 nucleotide sequence: TGTGCCAGCAGCTTCTCGGGGTACGAGCAGTACTTC.

V is TRBV12-5 and J is TRBJ2-3; D unclear. V lost 5 bases to trimming and J lost 4 bases, with 7 bases between them. In germline, CDR1 is LGHNT, CDR2 FRNRAP. The CDR3 consists of 12 residues. The CDR3, as DNA: TGTGCTAGTGGTACCCCGGCAGATACGCAGTATTTT. Encoded protein: CASGTPADTQYF.